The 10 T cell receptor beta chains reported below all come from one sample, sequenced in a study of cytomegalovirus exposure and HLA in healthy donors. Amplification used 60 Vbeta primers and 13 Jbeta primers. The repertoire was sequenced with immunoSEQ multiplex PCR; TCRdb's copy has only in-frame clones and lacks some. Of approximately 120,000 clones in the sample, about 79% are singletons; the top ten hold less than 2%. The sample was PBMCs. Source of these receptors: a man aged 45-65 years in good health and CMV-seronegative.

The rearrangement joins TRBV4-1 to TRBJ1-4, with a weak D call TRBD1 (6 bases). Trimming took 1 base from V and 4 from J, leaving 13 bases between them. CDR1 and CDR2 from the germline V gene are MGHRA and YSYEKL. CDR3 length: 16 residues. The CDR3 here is CASSQGRGALNEKLFF. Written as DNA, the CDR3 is TGCGCCAGCAGCCAAGGTCGGGGGGCGCTTAATGAAAAACTGTTTTTT.

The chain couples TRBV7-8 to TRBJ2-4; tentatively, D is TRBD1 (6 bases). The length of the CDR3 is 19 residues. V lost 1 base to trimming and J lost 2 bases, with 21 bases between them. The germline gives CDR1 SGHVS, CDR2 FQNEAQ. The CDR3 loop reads CASSLDPEQGFVSKNIQYF. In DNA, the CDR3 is TGTGCCAGCAGCTTAGACCCCGAGCAGGGGTTCGTGTCCAAAAACATTCAGTACTTC.

The DNA for the CDR3 is TGTGCCAGCAGTGAAGTGGCGAGTCAGGTCAGCTCCTACGAGCAGTACGTC. It is translated as CASSEVASQVSSYEQYV. The J gene is TRBJ2-7, the V gene TRBV2; D gene uncertain. Germline CDR1 reads SNHLY; CDR2 reads FYNNEI. V was shortened by 1 base and J by 0 bases, with 16 bases between the two germline ends. This CDR3 comprises 17 residues.

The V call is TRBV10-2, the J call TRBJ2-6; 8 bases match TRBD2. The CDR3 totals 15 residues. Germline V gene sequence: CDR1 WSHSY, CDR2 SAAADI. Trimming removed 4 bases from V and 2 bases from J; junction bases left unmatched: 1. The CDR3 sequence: CASSVAGTGANVLTF. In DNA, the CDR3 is TGCGCCAGCAGTGTAGCGGGGACTGGGGCCAACGTCCTGACTTTC.

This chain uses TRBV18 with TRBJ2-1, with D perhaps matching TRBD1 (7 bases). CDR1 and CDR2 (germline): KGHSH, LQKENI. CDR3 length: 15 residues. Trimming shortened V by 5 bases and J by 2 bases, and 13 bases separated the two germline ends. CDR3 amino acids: CASSTGDSTYNEQFF. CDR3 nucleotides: TGTGCCAGCTCAACGGGGGACAGCACCTACAATGAGCAGTTCTTC.

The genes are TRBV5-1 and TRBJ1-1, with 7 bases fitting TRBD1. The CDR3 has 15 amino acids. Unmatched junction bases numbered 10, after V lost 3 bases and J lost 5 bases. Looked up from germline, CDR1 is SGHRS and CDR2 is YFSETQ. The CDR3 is CASSSTGESRTEAFF. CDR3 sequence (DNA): TGCGCCAGCAGCTCCACAGGGGAGTCAAGGACTGAAGCTTTCTTT. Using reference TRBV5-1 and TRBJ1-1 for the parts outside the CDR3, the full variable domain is KAGVTQTPRYLIKTRGQQVTLSCSPISGHRSVSWYQQTPGQGLQFLFEYFSETQRNKGNFPGRFSGRQFSNSRSEMNVSTLELGDSALYLCASSSTGESRTEAFFGQGTRLTVV.

The CDR3 sequence is CASSLYPSGTDTQYF. Written as DNA, the CDR3 is TGTGCCAGCAGTTTGTATCCTAGCGGTACAGATACGCAGTATTTT. The gene calls are TRBV27 and TRBJ2-3, with 7 nucleotides matching TRBD2. CDR1 is MNHEY, CDR2 SMNVEV, per germline (reference sequence). Unmatched junction bases numbered 6, after V lost 3 bases and J lost 3 bases. The CDR3 spans 15 residues.

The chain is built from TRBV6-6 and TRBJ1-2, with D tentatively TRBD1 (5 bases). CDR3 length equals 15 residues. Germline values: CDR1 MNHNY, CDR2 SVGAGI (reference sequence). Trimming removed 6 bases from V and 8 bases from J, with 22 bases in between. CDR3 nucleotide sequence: TGTGCCAGCAGAAGCGAGGCAGGGCGTCTGACCGGCTACACCTTC. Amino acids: CASRSEAGRLTGYTF.

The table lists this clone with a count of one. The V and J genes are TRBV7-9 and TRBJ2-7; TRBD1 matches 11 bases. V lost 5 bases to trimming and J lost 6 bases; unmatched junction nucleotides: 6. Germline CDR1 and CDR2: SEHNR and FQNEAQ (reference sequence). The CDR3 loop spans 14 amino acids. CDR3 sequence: CASSRRGQGGEQYF. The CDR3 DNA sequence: TGTGCCAGCAGCCGAAGGGGACAGGGGGGCGAGCAGTACTTC.

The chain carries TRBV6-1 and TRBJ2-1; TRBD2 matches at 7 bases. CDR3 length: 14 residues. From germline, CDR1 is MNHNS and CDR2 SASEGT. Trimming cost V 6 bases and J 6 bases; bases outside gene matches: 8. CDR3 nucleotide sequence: TGTGCCAGCAGAGCTCCCGGACTAGGCAATGAGCAGTTCTTC. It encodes CASRAPGLGNEQFF.